The TCR beta chain under discussion was sequenced for a study of blood T cell repertoires in COVID-19 (dated by TCRdb to 2019 to 2021). Some background on the complete study: The collaborator samples originated in the United States, Italy and Spain and spanned the acute and convalescent phases of COVID-19. Where available, HLA class I and class II types were obtained from metadata supplied by the sample provider rather than from assay-based typing. The material from the prospective study consisted of cDNA or gDNA derived from T cells, B-cell-depleted T cells, or PBMCs. Subjects who had been exposed to COVID-19, were actively infected with it, or had recovered from it provided the deeply sampled blood TCRbeta repertoires that made up the dataset. A freely available public database, intended as a resource for researchers studying the immune response to SARS-CoV-2, is where the repertoires were released. The samples were drawn from the first 160 participants of the ongoing ImmuneRACE study and from 950 to 1,500 subjects provided by 6 global collaborators. The sample metadata nearly always contained a de-identified subject ID, COVID-19 status, age in years and sex.

CDR3 length: 14 amino acids, cysteine to phenylalanine. CDR3 DNA is the only sequence kept; it has 42 bases, read in frame from the first base. After removal of 6 bases from V and 12 bases from J, the junction retains 10 bases not matched to a gene. CDR1 and CDR2, per the germline V gene (reference sequence), are SEHNR and FQNEAQ. Samples from volunteer blood donors who had recovered from COVID-19 were contributed by a second Seattle source. Each collaborating institution followed its own protocols to collect whole blood in K2EDTA tubes. Collaborator samples were shipped for TCRbeta analysis as frozen whole blood, isolated PBMCs, or DNA extracted from either sample type. The immunoSEQ Assay, a bias-controlled multiplex PCR, was used to amplify TCRbeta CDR3 regions from genomic DNA. The authors' analysis ran thus. Within the assay, amplification of reference gene primers was used to estimate how many nucleated cells each sample contained. To quantify the absolute abundance of each unique TCRbeta CDR3 rearrangement, sequence reads were collapsed and filtered. For each sample, productive Simpson clonality was calculated by taking the square root of Simpson's diversity index across productive rearrangements. Not all clones reach the TCRdb copy of this immuneACCESS table, which keeps in-frame sequences only. Checked studies attribute under half of the gap to unresolved V genes and leave the rest unexplained. V, J and clone size reflect that table, while D and trimming were determined from the DNA. In all, the sample holds under 300,000 clones, and 84% of those were seen once. The top ten clones comprise 1.5% to 1.9% of the sample.

About this clone: Its recognized antigen is unknown. The record has no base qualities; no much larger clone is one base away.

Overall study outcomes, separate from this receptor: The quantity of clinical and demographic metadata differed by source and by participant and was supplied without curation.

The material sequenced was peripheral blood. The chain couples TRBV7-9 to TRBJ1-4; 10 bases in the middle match TRBD1. The source of this sequence is a woman aged 35 to 49 who had recovered from COVID-19. The DNA sequence follows: TGTGCCAGCAGACCCGGGACAGGGGACTCTGAACTGTTTTTT. Translated, this gives CASRPGTGDSELFF. Reference TRBV7-9 and TRBJ1-4 proteins supply the regions before and after the CDR3; the full variable domain is: DTGVSQNPRHKITKRGQNVTFRCDPISEHNRLYWYRQTLGQGPEFLTYFQNEAQLEKSRLLSDRFSAERPKGSFSTLEIQRTEQGDSAMYLCASRPGTGDSELFFGSGTQLSVL.